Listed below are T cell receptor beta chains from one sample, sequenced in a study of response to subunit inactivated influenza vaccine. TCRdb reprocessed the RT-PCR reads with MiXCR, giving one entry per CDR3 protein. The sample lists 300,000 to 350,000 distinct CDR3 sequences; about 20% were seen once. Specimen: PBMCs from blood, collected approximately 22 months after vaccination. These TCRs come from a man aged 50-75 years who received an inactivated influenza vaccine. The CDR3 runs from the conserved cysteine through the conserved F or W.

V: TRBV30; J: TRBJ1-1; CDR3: CGGELRPNTEAFF
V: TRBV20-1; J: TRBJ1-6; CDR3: CSAPTGPSSYNSPLHF
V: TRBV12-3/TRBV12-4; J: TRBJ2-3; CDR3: CASVDRGLVDTQYF
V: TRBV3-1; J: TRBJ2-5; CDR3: CASRHRDRRRETQYF
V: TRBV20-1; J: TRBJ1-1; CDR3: CSAKQGGEAFF
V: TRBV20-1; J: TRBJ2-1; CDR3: CSARLRAGTYNEQFF
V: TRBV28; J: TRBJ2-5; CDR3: CASSLGRRTPQRRDTTQYF
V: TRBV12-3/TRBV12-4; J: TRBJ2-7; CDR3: CASSLSPRRSEQYF
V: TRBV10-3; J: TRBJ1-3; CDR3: CAISESTRVSSGNTIYF
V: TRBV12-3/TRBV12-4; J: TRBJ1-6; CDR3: CASSPTGMDSPLHF
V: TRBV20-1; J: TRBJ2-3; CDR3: CSAPDRSSTDTQYF
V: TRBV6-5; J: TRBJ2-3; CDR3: CASSYGVSTDTQYF
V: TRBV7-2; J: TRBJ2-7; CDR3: CASSQVAAYEQYF
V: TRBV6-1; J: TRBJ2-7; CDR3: CASTRAVHGYEQYF
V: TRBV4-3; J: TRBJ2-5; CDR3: CASSQWGAPGETQYF
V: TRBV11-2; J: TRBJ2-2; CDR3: CASSLEVGATGELFF
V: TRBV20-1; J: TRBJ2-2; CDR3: CSARPTSGRGMTGELFF
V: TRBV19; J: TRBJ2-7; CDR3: CASSTPSRTYEQYF
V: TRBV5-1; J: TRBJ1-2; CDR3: CASRETGSGYGYTF
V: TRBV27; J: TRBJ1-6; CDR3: CASRIRRDRRISYNSPLHF
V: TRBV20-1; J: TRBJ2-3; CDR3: CSASGSFIGTQYF
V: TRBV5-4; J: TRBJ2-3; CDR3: CASSLFGAPTQYF
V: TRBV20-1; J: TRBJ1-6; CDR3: CSAPGGSYNSPLHF
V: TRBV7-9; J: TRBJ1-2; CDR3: CASSFENYGYTF
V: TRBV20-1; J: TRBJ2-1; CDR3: CSGDYTSGGAVF